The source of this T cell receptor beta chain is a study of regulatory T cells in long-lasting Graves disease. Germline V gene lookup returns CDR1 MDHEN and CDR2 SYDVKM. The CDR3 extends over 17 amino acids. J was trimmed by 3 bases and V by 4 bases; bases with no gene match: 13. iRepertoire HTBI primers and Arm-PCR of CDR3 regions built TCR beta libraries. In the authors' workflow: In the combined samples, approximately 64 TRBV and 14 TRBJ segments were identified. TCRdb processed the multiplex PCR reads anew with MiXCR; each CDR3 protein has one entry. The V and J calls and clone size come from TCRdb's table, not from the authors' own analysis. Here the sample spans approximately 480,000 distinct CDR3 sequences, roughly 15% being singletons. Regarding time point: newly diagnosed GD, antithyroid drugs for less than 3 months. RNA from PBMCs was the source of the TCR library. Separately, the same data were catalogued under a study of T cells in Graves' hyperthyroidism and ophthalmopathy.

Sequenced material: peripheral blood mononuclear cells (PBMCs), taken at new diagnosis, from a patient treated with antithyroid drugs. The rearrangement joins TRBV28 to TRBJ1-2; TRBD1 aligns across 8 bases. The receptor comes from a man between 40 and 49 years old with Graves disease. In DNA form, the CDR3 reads TGTGCCAGCAGTTCTTATAGGCTAGGGACAGGATACTATGGCTACACCTTC. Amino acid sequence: CASSSYRLGTGYYGYTF.